This T cell receptor beta chain was observed in a study of technical replicates of blood from a handful of donors. V lost 7 bases to trimming and J lost 6 bases, with 15 bases between them. Per germline, CDR1 MNHNS and CDR2 SASEGT. The CDR3 spans 13 residues. Using immunoSEQ multiplex PCR, the repertoire was profiled, and TCRdb retains in-frame clones only, with some absent. The sample consists of fewer than 95,000 clones, roughly nine tenths of them appearing once. The TCR sequence derives from a human donor in good health. This chain uses TRBV6-1 with TRBJ1-2; D might be TRBD1 (6 bases). The specimen sequenced was T cells isolated from PBMCs. The CDR3 is CASNQGRGDGYTF. For the CDR3, the DNA is TGTGCCAGCAACCAGGGGAGGGGAGATGGCTACACCTTC.